This T cell receptor beta chain appears in the sequencing data of a study of spatial heterogeneity in lung cancer (dated by TCRdb to between 2019 and 2020). At the level of the whole study: Beta-chain transcripts were consistently detected in greater numbers than alpha-chain transcripts, which likely reflects a higher abundance of beta-chain transcripts. In the raw uncorrected reads, each unique combination of TCR and UMI appeared more than ten times on average. In non-small cell lung cancer, the study quantitatively compared TCR alpha and beta repertoires across several tumor regions, matched nontumor lung, and blood. TCR repertoire features were related to nonsynonymous mutation counts determined by whole-exome sequencing of tumor tissue. Both alpha and beta chains were TCR-sequenced in a few hundred tumor regions, about 64 matched nontumor lung samples and around 54 PBMC samples obtained at surgery. Broad study findings and their caveats: Ubiquitous expanded tumor TCRs were detected in blood more often at tumor resection than at routine follow-up. Confirming at a functional level the hypothesis that regional TCRs recognize regional mutations was considered to require additional single-cell paired TCR alpha and beta sequencing.

With regard to this clonotype: It has no known antigen specificity. Base qualities are not at hand, and no much larger clone is one base apart.

The germline V gene specifies SGHTA as CDR1 and FQGNSA as CDR2. Its CDR3 holds 14 amino acids, cysteine through phenylalanine. Only the CDR3 DNA is retained, 42 bases long and in frame from the first base. The junction carries 13 bases between V and J, which are trimmed by 5 bases and 3 bases respectively. The label giving this sample's time point can be read as: sample taken at primary tumor resection. TCR sequencing used whole RNA extracted from tumor and nontumor lung tissue, or from cryopreserved PBMC samples, without cell sorting. The donors were fewer than 90 patients from the lung TRACERx cohort who had early-stage, untreated non-small cell lung cancer. Only patients for whom sufficient RNA was available from at least two tumor regions were selected for TCR sequencing. Libraries came from 5' RACE. The sequencer listed for this sample is NextSeq 500. To allow correction of PCR and sequencing errors, the TCR library protocol tagged every TCR cDNA molecule with a unique molecular identifier. Turning to the authors' computational methods: Decombinator tools were used for TCR identification, UMI-based error correction and CDR3 extraction. TCRs above a frequency of 2 per 1,000, corresponding to the top 1% of the tumor frequency distribution, were defined as expanded. Rényi diversity was computed with the R vegan package after subsampling each repertoire 100 times to 5,000 TCRs. CDR3 similarity networks were constructed using string-kernel similarity of amino acid triplets, with links drawn between CDR3s whose pairwise similarity was above 0.82. The public reads were reprocessed in TCRdb via fastp at Q25 and MiXCR, keeping in-frame beta chains. When rows share a CDR3 protein, they turn into one entry using the most common DNA and genes. These V and J calls rely on TCRdb rather than the paper's analysis. The sample contains about 45,000 distinct CDR3 sequences, 12% of them found a single time. Of the sample, 40% to 50% falls within the top ten clones.

The sequence derives from a female donor with early-stage non-small cell lung cancer. The sample consisted of PBMCs, taken at surgery. The sequence is built from TRBV7-2 and TRBJ2-5; perhaps TRBD2 is the D gene, with 6 bases matching. The DNA reads TGTGCCAGCAGCCCTACTTCGGGGGAAGAGACCCAGTACTTC. This translates into CASSPTSGEETQYF. Reference TRBV7-2 and TRBJ2-5 genes cover what lies past the CDR3, so the full variable domain is GAGVSQSPSNKVTEKGKDVELRCDPISGHTALYWYRQSLGQGLEFLIYFQGNSAPDKSGLPSDRFSAERTGGSVSTLTIQRTQQEDSAVYLCASSPTSGEETQYFGPGTRLLVL.